These 11 T cell receptor beta chains share one sample of origin, sequenced in a study of shared clonotypes between healthy human individuals. The method was immunoSEQ multiplex PCR; TCRdb's version includes in-frame clones alone and lacks a portion of them. Of 2 million to 2.5 million clones listed, around 92% are singletons. Specimen: naive CD4+ T cells from PBMCs. Subset noted: CD45RA+ positively selected. The receptors shown here come from a man aged 18 to 30 in good health. Some clones in this sample may be carry-over from other donors' samples.

The chain is built from TRBV9 and TRBJ2-1; perhaps TRBD2 as D (6 bases). Germline-derived CDR1 and CDR2 are SGDLS and YYNGEE. V was trimmed by 4 bases and J by 1 base, leaving 12 bases between them. CDR3 length: 15 amino acids. The CDR3 region is CASSSSAGSYNEQFF. As DNA, the CDR3 is TGTGCCAGCAGCTCTTCAGCGGGTTCCTACAATGAGCAGTTCTTC.

The J gene is TRBJ1-2, the V gene TRBV28, with 9 bases lining up with TRBD1. CDR3 length equals 15 residues. CDR1 MDHEN and CDR2 SYDVKM come from the germline V gene. Trimming at V came to 10 bases and at J to 5 bases, leaving 14 bases not matched to a gene. In nucleotides, the CDR3 is TGTGCCATTCTAGGGCCGGGACAGGGCATTTATGGCTACACCTTC. Encoded protein: CAILGPGQGIYGYTF.

This clone showed up just once. The CDR3 sequence: CASSQEGVSGVYEQYF. Written as DNA, the CDR3 is TGCGCCAGCAGCCAAGAGGGTGTTTCAGGGGTCTACGAGCAGTACTTC. The chain combines TRBV4-1 with TRBJ2-7; D is perhaps TRBD1 (6 bases). The ends were cut back, 0 bases at V and 3 bases at J, with 15 bases in the middle. This CDR3 has 16 amino acids. Germline-derived CDR1 and CDR2 are MGHRA and YSYEKL.

The V call is TRBV11-2, the J call TRBJ1-5; D may be TRBD1 (5 bases). CDR3 length: 15 residues. CDR1 and CDR2 from the germline V gene are SGHAT and FQNNGV. V was pared by 10 bases and J by 0 bases, with 16 bases between. The CDR3 DNA is TGTGCCACCACTGACAGTAACCATAGCAATCAGCCCCAGCATTTT. Translated, it gives CATTDSNHSNQPQHF.

This chain connects TRBV5-1 to TRBJ2-5; possible D gene TRBD1, 7 bases. The CDR3 length is 14 residues. V was clipped by 4 bases and J by 4 bases, with 14 bases between them. Germline V CDR1 and CDR2: SGHRS, YFSETQ. CDR3 residues: CASSGGGSGETQYF. As DNA, the CDR3 is TGCGCCAGCAGCGGAGGGGGCAGCGGAGAGACCCAGTACTTC.

To note about this clone: The sample carries other DNA sequences with the same CDR3. The rearrangement links TRBV29-1 to TRBJ2-3; no clear D gene. Deletions cut 0 bases from V and 0 bases from J, with 4 bases between. The germline V gene encodes CDR1 SQVTM and CDR2 ANQGSEA. CDR3 length equals 13 residues. The CDR3, as DNA: TGCAGCGTTGAAGAAGGAAGCACAGATACGCAGTATTTT. This codes for CSVEEGSTDTQYF.

Remarks on this clone: A much larger clonotype is one base distant, so this may be a read error. The same CDR3 arises from other DNA sequences in this sample as well. The V call is TRBV5-4, the J call TRBJ1-1; 7 bases are a match to TRBD1. Germline loops: CDR1 SGHNT, CDR2 YYREEE (reference sequence). The CDR3 runs to 13 residues. With V trimmed by 1 base and J by 5 bases, 2 bases remained unmatched. The CDR3 here is CASSLTRGTEAFF. The CDR3 nucleotides read TGTGCCAGCAGCTTGACCAGGGGGACTGAAGCTTTCTTT.

The chain employs TRBV30 and TRBJ2-7; the match to TRBD2 covers 7 bases. Per germline, CDR1 GTSNPN and CDR2 SVGIG (reference sequence). The length of the CDR3 is 13 residues. V trimming: 0 bases; J trimming: 4 bases; junction bases outside the gene matches: 3. The CDR3 sequence is CAWSVRGVYEQYF. In DNA, the CDR3 is TGTGCCTGGAGTGTACGGGGGGTATACGAGCAGTACTTC.

Only one count was recorded for this clone. V gene TRBV6-5 combines with J gene TRBJ2-5; D is uncertain. Germline CDR1 and CDR2: MNHEY and SVGAGI. CDR3 size: 14 residues. V was shortened by 11 bases and J by 1 base, with 17 bases between the two germline ends. The CDR3 loop reads CASAGWRSQETQYF. The CDR3 DNA follows: TGTGCCTCCGCCGGTTGGCGGAGCCAAGAGACCCAGTACTTC.

This chain uses TRBV5-4 with TRBJ2-1, with D possibly being TRBD2 (6 bases). From germline, CDR1 is SGHNT and CDR2 YYREEE (reference sequence). V lost 7 bases and J 5 bases, leaving 31 bases between the germline ends. The CDR3 is 19 residues long. The CDR3 DNA is TGTGCCAGCCTCCCTGAGGGCCGCCCGGCGGGAAAACGGAACAATGAGCAGTTCTTC. Translated: CASLPEGRPAGKRNNEQFF.

The gene calls are TRBV7-9 and TRBJ1-3, with a weak D call TRBD1 (5 bases). Germline V gene sequence: CDR1 SEHNR, CDR2 FQNEAQ (reference sequence). This CDR3 spans 14 amino acids. The ends were cut back, 3 bases at V and 4 bases at J, with 10 bases in the middle. The CDR3 is CASSFSAGGNTIYF. The CDR3 bases are TGTGCCAGCAGCTTCTCGGCAGGGGGAAACACCATATATTTT.